This TCR beta chain was recorded in a study of CD8+ T cells in alopecia areata. The treatment here: oral pan-JAK inhibitor, 5-10 mg twice daily. RNA extraction and reverse transcription yielded cDNA as sequencing template. Clones were sequenced by immunoSEQ multiplex PCR, and TCRdb holds only the in-frame ones, with some missing. The sample records fewer than 110,000 clones, roughly 60% being singletons. V was cut by 0 bases and J by 3 bases, with 13 bases left in between. CDR3 length equals 16 residues. CDR1 LNHNV and CDR2 YYDKDF come from the germline V gene (reference sequence). This chain joins TRBV15 and TRBJ2-3, with D possibly TRBD1 on 5 matching bases. This sample comprised CD8+ T cells sorted from blood, obtained between weeks 55 and 65, from a patient treated with tofacitinib. The source is a human donor with alopecia areata. The CDR3 loop is CATSRDPPGWTDTQYF. The CDR3 DNA reads TGTGCCACCAGCAGAGATCCCCCAGGGTGGACAGATACGCAGTATTTT.